Below are 8 T cell receptor beta chains sequenced from a single sample in a study of T cell responses to AZD1222 COVID-19 vaccine. Assay used: immunoSEQ multiplex PCR; TCRdb lists only in-frame clones, some missing. The sample contains 120,000 or so clones, 70% to 90% of which appear only once. This specimen consisted of peripheral blood, obtained on day 0 of AZD1222 vaccination. Receptors originate from an adult in good health.

In regard to this clone: The same CDR3 also results from other DNA sequences found in this sample. V gene TRBV28 combines with J gene TRBJ1-5; D is unclear. The CDR3 covers 14 residues. From germline, CDR1 is MDHEN and CDR2 SYDVKM. V was clipped by 5 bases and J by 3 bases, with 11 bases between them. The CDR3 protein is CASSPGQLNQPQHF. DNA of the CDR3: TGTGCCAGCAGTCCTGGGCAACTCAATCAGCCCCAGCATTTT.

This chain joins TRBV18 and TRBJ1-1, with D possibly matching TRBD1 (6 bases). Trimming took 2 bases from V and 4 from J, leaving 17 bases between them. This CDR3 comprises 16 residues. CDR1 and CDR2 from the germline V gene are KGHSH and LQKENI. As DNA, the CDR3 is TGTGCCAGCTCACCAGCAACAGGGAGTAGGGTCACTGAAGCTTTCTTT. The encoded protein is CASSPATGSRVTEAFF.

The chain links TRBV11-2 to TRBJ1-6; 7 bases line up with TRBD1. The germline CDR1 and CDR2 sequences are SGHAT and FQNNGV. Trimming cost V 8 bases and J 10 bases; bases outside gene matches: 11. The CDR3 extends over 14 amino acids. The CDR3 is CASSTHRGKSPLHF. The CDR3 DNA reads as TGTGCCAGCTCGACCCACAGGGGAAAGTCACCCCTCCACTTT.

The rearrangement joins TRBV7-9 to TRBJ2-2, with 7 nucleotides matching TRBD1. The CDR3 contains 15 residues. With V trimmed by 4 bases and J by 1 base, 3 bases remained unmatched. From germline, CDR1 is SEHNR and CDR2 FQNEAQ (reference sequence). The DNA of the CDR3 is TGTGCCAGCAGCTACCGGACAGGGAACACCGGGGAGCTGTTTTTT. It yields the protein CASSYRTGNTGELFF.

V and J are TRBV6-2 or TRBV6-3 and TRBJ1-2, with D perhaps matching TRBD1 (5 bases). Germline CDR1 reads MNHEY; CDR2 reads SVGEGT. V was trimmed by 4 bases and J by 8 bases, leaving 20 bases between them. The CDR3 totals 15 residues. The DNA of the CDR3 is TGTGCCAGCAGTTTGGGGCAGGCGGGAAAGGAAGGCTACACCTTC. This encodes CASSLGQAGKEGYTF.

This chain uses TRBV19 with TRBJ1-5; D possibly corresponds to TRBD1 (6 bases). V was clipped by 7 bases and J by 3 bases, with 10 bases between them. Germline values: CDR1 LNHDA, CDR2 SQIVND (reference sequence). The CDR3 extends over 13 amino acids. The CDR3: CASKVGANQPQHF. The CDR3 DNA reads TGTGCCAGTAAAGTGGGGGCCAATCAGCCCCAGCATTTT.

The CDR3 reads CSVDRRASGRYNEQFF. The CDR3 nucleotides read TGCAGCGTTGACAGGAGGGCTAGCGGGAGATATAATGAGCAGTTCTTC. This rearrangement joins TRBV29-1 to TRBJ2-1; TRBD2 aligns across 10 bases. The CDR3 is made up of 16 amino acids. The V segment lost 3 bases and the J segment 7 bases; nucleotides outside the gene matches: 12. Germline CDR1 and CDR2: SQVTM and ANQGSEA.

The V gene is TRBV10-3, the J gene TRBJ1-6, with a tentative D call TRBD1 (5 bases). The CDR3 length is 14 residues. Trimming removed 6 bases at V and 5 bases at J, with 11 bases between. Germline lookup yields CDR1 ENHRY and CDR2 SYGVKD. DNA for the CDR3: TGTGCCATCAGGGGGCCCACGGATAATTCACCCCTCCACTTT. As protein: CAIRGPTDNSPLHF.